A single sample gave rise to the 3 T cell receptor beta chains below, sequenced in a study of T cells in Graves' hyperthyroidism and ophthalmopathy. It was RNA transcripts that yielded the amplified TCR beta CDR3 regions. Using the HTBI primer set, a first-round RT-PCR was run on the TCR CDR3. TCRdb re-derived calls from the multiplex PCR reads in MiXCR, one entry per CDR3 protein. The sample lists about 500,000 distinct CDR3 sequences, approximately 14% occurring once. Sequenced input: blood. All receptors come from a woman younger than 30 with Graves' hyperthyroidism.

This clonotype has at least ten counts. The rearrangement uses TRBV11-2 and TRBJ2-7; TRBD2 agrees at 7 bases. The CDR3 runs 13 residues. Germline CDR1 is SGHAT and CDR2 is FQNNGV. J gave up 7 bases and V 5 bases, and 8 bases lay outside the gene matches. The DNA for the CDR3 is TGTGCCAGCAGCCCTACCAAGCGGGGAGAGCAGTACTTC. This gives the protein CASSPTKRGEQYF. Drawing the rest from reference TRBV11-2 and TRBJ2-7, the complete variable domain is EAGVAQSPRYKIIEKRQSVAFWCNPISGHATLYWYQQILGQGPKLLIQFQNNGVVDDSQLPKDRFSAERLKGVDSTLKIQPAKLEDSAVYLCASSPTKRGEQYFGPGTRLTVT.

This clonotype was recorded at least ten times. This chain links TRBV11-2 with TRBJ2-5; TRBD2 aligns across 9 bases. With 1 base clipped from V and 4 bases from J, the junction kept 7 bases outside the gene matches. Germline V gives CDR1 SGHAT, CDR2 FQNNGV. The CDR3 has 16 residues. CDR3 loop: CASSLVAGGPRETQYF. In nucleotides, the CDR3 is TGTGCCAGCAGCTTAGTTGCGGGAGGGCCCAGAGAGACCCAGTACTTC.

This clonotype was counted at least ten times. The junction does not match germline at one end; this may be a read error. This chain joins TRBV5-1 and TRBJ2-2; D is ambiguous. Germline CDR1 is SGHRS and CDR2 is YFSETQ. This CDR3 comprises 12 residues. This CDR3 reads CASSFNTGELFF. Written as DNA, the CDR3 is TGTGCCAGCAGCTTTAACACCGGGGAGCTGTTTTTT.